This TCR beta chain was identified in a study of cytomegalovirus exposure and HLA in healthy donors. Study in general: Assignment to the Caucasian-associated ancestry cluster applied to around 76% of the approximately 370 genotyped donors.

The germline gives CDR1 LNHDA, CDR2 SQIVND (reference sequence). This CDR3 spans 12 amino acids. Trimming pared 9 bases from V and 8 bases from J, leaving 16 bases between. About this clone itself: As yet, its antigen is unknown.

Whole-study results and caveats: Immune exposure information comprised only CMV serostatus. Sequencing likely caused a cluster of highly shared sequence variants. A link between a missense DCLRE1C variant and TCR beta V- and J-gene trimming emerged from a later analysis.

PCR amplification relied on 60 Vbeta primers (plus 13 Jbeta primers). Assay: immunoSEQ multiplex PCR; the TCRdb copy retains only in-frame clones and omits some. Here the sample spans 140,000 to 150,000 clones, more than 75% being singletons. This chain joins TRBV19 and TRBJ1-2; D is uncertain. The TCR sequence derives from a woman aged 18-29 years in good health and CMV-seropositive. The source material was PBMCs. CDR3 amino acids: CASGLNMGGYTF. The CDR3, as DNA: TGTGCCAGCGGACTCAATATGGGCGGCTACACCTTC.